What follows are 6 T cell receptor beta chains derived from one specimen sequenced in a study of tumor-infiltrating lymphocytes in primary liver carcinoma (TCRdb year 2017). TCRdb records Illumina HiSeq 2500 as the sequencer. TCRbeta-specific cDNA was reverse-transcribed from approximately 500 ng total RNA using a constant-region primer and ProtoScript II reverse transcriptase. Three nested multiplex PCR rounds, following a slightly modified ARM-PCR procedure, were used to build the TCRbeta libraries. Each of the first two PCR rounds ran for about 10 cycles and used multiplex TRBV1-TRBV30 forward primers together with a Cbeta reverse primer. TCRdb redid the processing of the public reads, applying fastp at Q25 and MiXCR, and retained in-frame beta chains. Every entry covers one CDR3 protein and lists the most common genes and DNA from its rows. In this sample the table shows under 110,000 distinct CDR3 sequences, around 66% of which occur a single time. 12% of the sample goes to the ten largest clones.

Total RNA and DNA were co-extracted without cell sorting from approximately 22-30 mg of bulk tissue using the AllPrep DNA/RNA mini kit. Sequencing used liver tumor tissue from sampling region 2. The intended sense of this specimen's cell subset or site label: tumor region T2, inferior pole. The receptors were gathered from an older woman with primary liver carcinoma and hepatitis B virus infection.

Notes on this clonotype: Given the absence of the conserved phenylalanine or tryptophan at the CDR3 end, a read error is likely. The limits of the CDR3 on the DNA are not certain, so only TCRdb's listed CDR3 is given. V and J are TRBV4-1 and TRBJ1-6; TRBD1 reflects the table's D call only, with no check against the DNA. The germline CDR1 and CDR2 sequences are MGHRA and YSYEKL. The CDR3 length equals 17 residues, ends included. The CDR3 protein is CASSPTLPGQRDSSLNV.

As concerns this clonotype: The conserved phenylalanine or tryptophan normally closing the CDR3 is absent here, so this likely arose from a read error. This rearrangement joins TRBV11-2 to TRBJ2-7, with D possibly matching TRBD2 (5 bases). This CDR3 spans 12 amino acids. CDR1 SGHAT and CDR2 FQNNGV come from the germline V gene. Written as DNA, the CDR3 is TGTGCCAGCAGCTTAGGAGACTACGGGCAGTACCAC. Its translation is CASSLGDYGQYH.

About this clonotype: A much larger clone differs by one base, so this may be a read error. V is TRBV7-8 and J is TRBJ2-5; TRBD1 is a possible D gene (6 bases). Germline assignment: CDR1 SGHVS and CDR2 FQNEAQ. V was cut by 2 bases and J by 9 bases, with 22 bases left in between. CDR3 length: 16 amino acids. The CDR3 sequence is CASSLNRTVLQASQYF. The CDR3 DNA sequence: TGTGCCAGCAGCTTAAACCGGACAGTCCTCCAAGCGTCCCAGTACTTC.

This clonotype has only one observation. This CDR3 is missing its conserved last phenylalanine or tryptophan, likely due to a read error. This sequence joins TRBV11-2 and TRBJ2-7; D unclear. CDR1 is SGHAT, CDR2 FQNNGV, per germline. The CDR3 is 14 amino acids. The CDR3 loop reads CASSLDMVGYEQYI. DNA for the CDR3: TGCGCCAGTAGCTTAGATATGGTCGGTTACGAGCAGTACATC.

With respect to this clonotype: The conserved closing phenylalanine or tryptophan is absent in this CDR3, likely reflecting a read error. The rearrangement links TRBV29-1 to TRBJ2-3; no reliable D call. The CDR3 consists of 14 residues. Germline V gene sequence: CDR1 SQVTM, CDR2 ANQGSEA. CDR3 sequence reads: CSVESLSVADTQYL. CDR3 nucleotide sequence: TGCAGTGTTGAGAGCCTGAGTGTCGCAGATACGCAGTATTTA.

About this clonotype itself: At one of its ends the junction is not consistent with the germline gene, which may arise from a read error. The J gene is TRBJ2-4, the V gene TRBV11-3; D ambiguous. The CDR3 covers 14 residues. Germline V gene data show CDR1 as SGHNT and CDR2 as YENEEA. The CDR3 region is CASRYRVAKNIQCF. CDR3 in DNA: TGTGCCAGTAGATATCGGGTAGCCAAAAACATTCAGTGCTTC.